Presented here are 27 T cell receptor beta chains from one specimen sequenced in a study of human T cells and chemical hapten exposure. The sample's time point: patch test 1, 2 weeks after DPC sensitization. The treatment denotes: therapeutic diphenylcyclopropenone sensitization with weekly scalp DPC. TCRdb reprocessed the RACE reads via MiXCR and lists one record per CDR3 protein. The profile covers fewer than 500,000 distinct CDR3 sequences, with approximately 5% appearing a single time and approximately 2.3% taken by the ten largest. Specimen: whole blood, collected in connection with sensitization to the hapten diphenylcyclopropenone (DPC). These receptors were taken from a woman in her 50s with alopecia areata. Some clones in this sample may be carry-over from other donors' samples.

The rearrangement uses TRBV20-1 and TRBJ1-5, with D possibly matching TRBD1 (6 bases). Deletions cut 3 bases from V and 2 bases from J, with 14 bases between. This CDR3 region has 15 residues. Germline CDR1 and CDR2: DFQATT and SNEGSKA (reference sequence). The CDR3 DNA sequence: TGCAGTGCTAGTCATCCGGAGGGGGGCAATCAGCCCCAGCATTTT. Its protein product is CSASHPEGGNQPQHF.

This clonotype was seen a few times. The chain carries TRBV12-5 and TRBJ1-2; a possible D gene is TRBD1 (5 bases). Trimming took off 6 bases at V and 9 bases at J, with 14 bases between the two ends. There are 12 residues in the CDR3. Looked up from germline, CDR1 is LGHNT and CDR2 is FRNRAP. DNA of the CDR3: TGTGCTAGTGGGCTAGGGGTTCAGAGCTACACCTTC. It codes for CASGLGVQSYTF. The whole variable domain, filled in from reference TRBV12-5 and TRBJ1-2, reads DARVTQTPRHKVTEMGQEVTMRCQPILGHNTVFWYRQTMMQGLELLAYFRNRAPLDDSGMPKDRFSAEMPDATLATLKIQPSEPRDSAVYFCASGLGVQSYTFGSGTRLTVV.

This clonotype was counted at least ten times. The chain combines TRBV6-5 with TRBJ2-1; a weak D match, TRBD1 (8 bases). In germline, CDR1 is MNHEY, CDR2 SVGAGI. V lost 6 bases and J lost 3, with 15 bases in between. The CDR3 sequence is 15 residues long. CDR3 loop: CASRLTGDYYNEQFF. The DNA of the CDR3 is TGTGCCAGCAGGTTGACAGGGGACTACTACAATGAGCAGTTCTTC.

This clonotype was seen ten or more times. The rearrangement uses TRBV27 and TRBJ2-1, with 10 bases identical to TRBD2. Trimming cost V 4 bases and J 8 bases; bases outside gene matches: 14. The germline gives CDR1 MNHEY, CDR2 SMNVEV (reference sequence). This CDR3 comprises 17 residues. CDR3 residues: CASSSTTSGATRYEQFF. The CDR3 DNA reads as TGTGCCAGCAGTTCTACAACTAGCGGGGCAACCAGATATGAGCAGTTCTTC.

The sample holds many counts of this clonotype. The genes are TRBV2 and TRBJ2-1, with TRBD2 matching 8 bases. The J segment lost 3 bases and the V segment lost 6 bases, leaving 7 bases of the junction unmatched. CDR1 is SNHLY, CDR2 FYNNEI, per germline. The length of the CDR3 is 15 residues. The CDR3 reads CASRTGGGGYNEQFF. The CDR3 nucleotides read TGTGCCAGCAGGACCGGGGGGGGAGGCTACAATGAGCAGTTCTTC. The whole variable domain, filled in from reference TRBV2 and TRBJ2-1, reads EPEVTQTPSHQVTQMGQEVILRCVPISNHLYFYWYRQILGQKVEFLVSFYNNEISEKSEIFDDQFSVERPDGSNFTLKIRSTKLEDSAMYFCASRTGGGGYNEQFFGPGTRLTVL.

This clonotype was counted a few times. The chain couples TRBV16 to TRBJ2-6; D is unclear. This CDR3 has 14 amino acids. Between the trimmed V and J ends, which lost 1 base and 3 bases, there was a span of 4 bases. Germline V gene lookup returns CDR1 KGHSY and CDR2 FQNENV. The CDR3 DNA reads as TGTGCCAGCAGCCAATGGGTTGGGGCCAACGTCCTGACTTTC. Protein: CASSQWVGANVLTF.

At least ten counts were recorded for this clonotype. V is TRBV6-5 and J is TRBJ2-3; 8 nucleotides line up with TRBD1. This CDR3 comprises 15 residues. Germline CDR1 is MNHEY and CDR2 is SVGAGI. The trim removed 6 bases at V and 1 base at J, leaving 6 bases unmatched. The CDR3 DNA sequence: TGTGCCAGCAGCAAACAGGGGGGTGGCACAGATACGCAGTATTTT. Translation: CASSKQGGGTDTQYF.

This chain joins TRBV3-1 and TRBJ1-6; 7 nucleotides align to TRBD1. V trimming: 6 bases; J trimming: 5 bases; junction bases outside the gene matches: 7. The germline gives CDR1 LGHDT, CDR2 YNNKEL (reference sequence). The CDR3 is 15 residues long. This chain's CDR3 is CASSLSDRDNSPLHF. The CDR3, as DNA: TGTGCCAGCAGTCTTTCTGACAGGGATAATTCACCCCTCCACTTT.

The DNA for the CDR3 is TGCAGTGCTAGCGAGGTCAGGGGAGAGACCCAGTACTTC. This encodes CSASEVRGETQYF. The chain carries TRBV20-1 and TRBJ2-5; D perhaps matches TRBD1 (6 bases). This CDR3 region has 13 residues. The germline gives CDR1 DFQATT, CDR2 SNEGSKA (reference sequence). Trimming stripped 3 bases from V and 4 bases from J, with 12 bases between.

Many counts were recorded for this clonotype. The V call is TRBV6-1, the J call TRBJ1-6; maybe TRBD1 (6 bases). The V gene lost 6 bases and the J gene lost 13 bases, with 28 bases spanning the gap. There are 17 residues in the CDR3. Germline CDR1 is MNHNS and CDR2 is SASEGT. Here the CDR3 reads CASSENFALVRGGPLHF. CDR3 sequence (DNA): TGTGCCAGCAGCGAGAACTTCGCCCTCGTCAGGGGAGGGCCCCTCCACTTT.

This clonotype was recorded at least ten times. The chain carries TRBV20-1 and TRBJ2-1; TRBD1 aligns across 9 bases. CDR1 and CDR2 from the germline V gene are DFQATT and SNEGSKA (reference sequence). This CDR3 has 15 amino acids. V dropped 4 bases and J dropped 0; count of bases not matched to a gene: 4. The CDR3 nucleotides read TGCAGTGCTATCCCGACAGGGGGCTCCTACAATGAGCAGTTCTTC. This codes for CSAIPTGGSYNEQFF.

The chain has TRBV6-1 and TRBJ1-2; D unclear. The CDR3 has 12 amino acids. The germline V gene encodes CDR1 MNHNS and CDR2 SASEGT. V lost 7 bases and J lost 5, with 11 bases in between. CDR3 DNA sequence: TGTGCCAGCACCCCGATGGGGTATGGCTACACCTTC. It specifies CASTPMGYGYTF.

This clonotype was detected only a few times. The rearrangement joins TRBV12-3 or TRBV12-4 to TRBJ2-3; D may match TRBD1 or TRBD2 (6 bases each). V was pared by 6 bases and J by 2 bases, with 18 bases between. This CDR3 region has 16 residues. CDR3 in DNA: TGTGCCAGCAGCCTCTGGATGGGGGGCAACACAGATACGCAGTATTTT. This gives the protein CASSLWMGGNTDTQYF.

This clonotype has ten or more counts. This chain connects TRBV13 to TRBJ2-3; perhaps TRBD2 as D (5 bases). V lost 5 bases, J lost 5 bases, and 8 bases lay in between. This CDR3 has 12 amino acids. Germline V CDR1 and CDR2: PRHDT, FYEKMQ (reference sequence). CDR3: CASSRGLDTQYF. Here the CDR3 DNA reads TGTGCCAGCAGCCGCGGGCTAGATACGCAGTATTTT.

This clonotype has a count of ten or more. This chain connects TRBV6-2 or TRBV6-3 to TRBJ2-5; perhaps TRBD1 as D (6 bases). V lost 5 bases, J lost 5 bases, and 9 bases lay in between. Germline V gene sequence: CDR1 MNHEY, CDR2 SVGEGT. This CDR3 is 12 amino acids long. The CDR3 protein is CASSTGLETQYF. CDR3 DNA: TGTGCCAGCAGTACAGGGCTCGAGACCCAGTACTTC.

This clonotype was counted at least ten times. This chain joins TRBV6-5 and TRBJ2-7; D tentatively fits TRBD1 or TRBD2 (5 bases each). V was cut by 4 bases and J by 2 bases, with 21 bases left in between. This CDR3 contains 17 residues. Germline V gene lookup returns CDR1 MNHEY and CDR2 SVGAGI. The CDR3 region is CASSLGTVAVSTYEQYF. The CDR3 DNA follows: TGTGCCAGCAGTTTAGGGACCGTAGCCGTTTCTACCTACGAGCAGTACTTC.

The CDR3 DNA is TGTGCCAGCAGCTTAGTTCACCCAGGATGGGATACGCAGTATTTT. Protein product: CASSLVHPGWDTQYF. V gene TRBV7-2 combines with J gene TRBJ2-3; D uncertain. V lost 1 base, J lost 6 bases, and 14 bases lay in between. CDR1 SGHTA and CDR2 FQGNSA come from the germline V gene. CDR3 length equals 15 residues.

With respect to this clonotype: A read error may produce the germline difference seen at one junction end. The V call is TRBV20-1, the J call TRBJ2-1; 13 nucleotides align to TRBD2. This CDR3 region has 18 residues. The V gene's germline CDR1 is DFQATT and CDR2 SNEGSKA (reference sequence). This CDR3 reads CSSSYFRTDQELAGGPVF. The CDR3 nucleotides are TGCAGTTCAAGCTACTTTAGAACAGATCAAGAACTAGCGGGAGGGCCGGTCTTC.

V and J are TRBV5-1 and TRBJ2-1; D gene ambiguous. The ends were cut back, 0 bases at V and 4 bases at J, with 11 bases in the middle. The CDR3 is 15 residues long. Germline V gene sequence: CDR1 SGHRS, CDR2 YFSETQ. The DNA for the CDR3 is TGCGCCAGCAGCTTGGTGCCAGTCGAGTACAATGAGCAGTTCTTC. Residues: CASSLVPVEYNEQFF.

This clonotype was seen ten or more times. V and J are TRBV5-5 and TRBJ2-2; tentative D call: TRBD1 (6 bases). The CDR3 contains 12 residues. Germline V lookup: CDR1 SGHKS, CDR2 YYEKEE (reference sequence). V shed 3 bases and J shed 8 bases, with 8 bases lying between them. The CDR3 reads CASSWTAGELFF. The CDR3 DNA follows: TGTGCCAGCAGCTGGACAGCTGGGGAGCTGTTTTTT.

In its sample, this clonotype was seen a few times. The chain recombines TRBV10-3 with TRBJ2-7; D is undetermined. Trimming cost V 10 bases and J 2 bases, with 12 bases left between them. CDR1 ENHRY and CDR2 SYGVKD come from the germline V gene. The CDR3 is 12 residues long. The CDR3 here is CATSERTYEQYF. The CDR3 DNA reads TGTGCCACCAGCGAAAGGACCTACGAGCAGTACTTC.

The V call is TRBV29-1, the J call TRBJ1-1; D is possibly TRBD1 (5 bases). Germline V lookup: CDR1 SQVTM, CDR2 ANQGSEA. CDR3 length: 15 amino acids. V dropped 6 bases and J dropped 0 bases, with 17 bases sitting between them. CDR3 DNA: TGCAGCGTCCCAGCTCAGGGAAGGGTGAACACTGAAGCTTTCTTT. This encodes CSVPAQGRVNTEAFF.

Only a few counts were recorded for this clonotype. The rearrangement uses TRBV20-1 and TRBJ2-3; D possibly uses TRBD1 or TRBD2 (5 bases each). The CDR3 runs to 12 residues. Germline CDR1 reads DFQATT; CDR2 reads SNEGSKA (reference sequence). V was clipped by 5 bases and J by 3 bases, with 9 bases between them. The CDR3 spells CSALEGTDTQYF. CDR3 nucleotides: TGCAGTGCTCTCGAGGGGACAGATACGCAGTATTTT.

The table lists this clonotype with many counts. The chain links TRBV28 to TRBJ2-7, with a weak D call TRBD2 (6 bases). Looked up from germline, CDR1 is MDHEN and CDR2 is SYDVKM. V dropped 2 bases and J dropped 2 bases, with 10 bases sitting between them. This CDR3 contains 14 residues. CDR3 region: CASSLNGGTYEQYF. Here the CDR3 DNA reads TGTGCCAGCAGTTTAAACGGGGGAACCTACGAGCAGTACTTC.

There are many counts of this clonotype. CDR3 sequence reads: CATSRNLTWTGGFFILAEKLFF. The CDR3 region has the DNA TGTGCCACCAGCAGAAACCTTACTTGGACAGGGGGTTTCTTTATCTTGGCCGAAAAACTGTTTTTT. The chain combines TRBV15 with TRBJ1-4, with 10 bases matching TRBD1. With V trimmed by 2 bases and J by 8 bases, 26 bases remained unmatched. CDR1 is LNHNV and CDR2 is YYDKDF in the germline V gene (reference sequence). The CDR3 is 22 amino acids.

This clonotype was counted at least ten times. The chain carries TRBV5-1 and TRBJ1-1, with 12 bases aligning to TRBD1. This CDR3 comprises 14 residues. CDR1 is SGHRS and CDR2 is YFSETQ in the germline V gene. After removal of 7 bases from V and 4 bases from J, the junction contained 5 bases not matched to a gene. The CDR3 protein is CASVQGQGATEAFF. DNA for the CDR3: TGCGCCAGCGTTCAGGGACAGGGGGCCACTGAAGCTTTCTTT.

This clonotype came up many times. The chain uses TRBV28 and TRBJ2-1; D not resolved. Germline CDR1 MDHEN, CDR2 SYDVKM. The CDR3 length is 15 residues. The germline V and J ends were trimmed by 7 bases and 4 bases, with 17 bases remaining between them. CDR3 sequence reads: CASTLDARKYNEQFF. CDR3 in DNA: TGTGCCAGCACCCTAGACGCCAGGAAGTACAATGAGCAGTTCTTC.